The 9 T cell receptor beta chains listed next were all sequenced from one sample in a study of post-analysis software for immune sequencing data. These TCRs' antigens remain unknown. Study-level findings and limits: Controls showed lower frequencies than patients for four to six TRBV segments, and TRBV5-6, TRBV5-1 and TRBV20-1 were among these.

Tagging with unique molecular identifiers was a feature of the TCR beta cDNA libraries. TCRdb re-analysed the PCR reads in MiXCR, keeping a single row per CDR3 protein. The sample lists roughly 410,000 distinct CDR3 sequences, 30% to 45% occurring once. The sequenced material came from blood. The receptors shown here come from a girl aged 10-17 years with multiple sclerosis.

This sequence joins TRBV2 and TRBJ2-7; weak D call: TRBD1 (5 bases). V was clipped by 6 bases and J by 0 bases, with 6 bases between them. The CDR3 is made up of 12 amino acids. Germline V gene data show CDR1 as SNHLY and CDR2 as FYNNEI. CDR3 protein: CASRTDSYEQYF. The DNA of the CDR3 is TGTGCCAGCAGGACAGACTCCTACGAGCAGTACTTC.

The CDR3 nucleotides read TGTGCCAGCAGACTAGGTTTGGACACTGAAGCTTTCTTT. Amino acids: CASRLGLDTEAFF. The chain is built from TRBV6-1 and TRBJ1-1, with no clear D. V was shortened by 6 bases and J by 3 bases, with 11 bases between the two germline ends. The CDR3 sequence is 13 residues long. Germline CDR1 is MNHNS and CDR2 is SASEGT.

The V and J genes are TRBV12-3 or TRBV12-4 and TRBJ1-3; 7 nucleotides match TRBD1. The CDR3 spans 13 residues. Trimming cost V 5 bases and J 4 bases; bases outside gene matches: 2. The chain's CDR3 is CASSKQGGNTIYF. The CDR3 DNA reads TGTGCCAGCAGTAAACAGGGGGGAAACACCATATATTTT.

In its sample, this clonotype was seen many times. CDR3 sequence: CASSLARGDTQYF. Written as DNA, the CDR3 is TGTGCCAGCAGCTTAGCGAGGGGAGATACGCAGTATTTT. The J gene is TRBJ2-3, the V gene TRBV7-2; D tentatively fits TRBD1 or TRBD2 (5 bases each). The length of the CDR3 is 13 residues. Trimming left V 0 bases short and J 5 bases short, with 6 bases between. Germline lookup yields CDR1 SGHTA and CDR2 FQGNSA.

At least ten counts were recorded for this clonotype. The chain uses TRBV12-3 or TRBV12-4 and TRBJ1-6; D perhaps matches TRBD1 (5 bases). This CDR3 is built from 15 residues. Trimming left V 6 bases short and J 10 bases short, with 19 bases between. The CDR3 nucleotides read TGTGCCAGCAGGAGAGGGGTTGACAGAAACTCACCCCTCCACTTT. This sequence encodes CASRRGVDRNSPLHF.

This sequence joins TRBV12-3 or TRBV12-4 and TRBJ2-5; TRBD2 matches 15 bases. J gave up 11 bases and V 5 bases, and 12 bases lay outside the gene matches. The length of the CDR3 is 16 residues. The CDR3 DNA is TGTGCCAGCAGTCGGGGACTAGCGGGGGGAGGGAATGAGCAGTACTTC. This translates into CASSRGLAGGGNEQYF.

In this sample, this clonotype turned up a few times. The chain joins TRBV5-5 to TRBJ2-1, with a weak D call TRBD1 (6 bases). Trimming pared 1 base from V and 0 bases from J, leaving 8 bases between. CDR1 and CDR2 from the germline V gene are SGHKS and YYEKEE (reference sequence). There are 15 residues in the CDR3. The DNA of the CDR3 is TGTGCCAGCAGCTTGAGGGGGAACTCCTACAATGAGCAGTTCTTC. This translates into CASSLRGNSYNEQFF.

This clonotype was seen a few times. The V call is TRBV6-5, the J call TRBJ1-6; maybe TRBD1 (6 bases). This CDR3 has 15 residues. V was trimmed by 6 bases and J by 10 bases, leaving 19 bases between them. CDR1 is MNHEY, CDR2 SVGAGI, per germline. CDR3 bases: TGTGCCAGCAGAGACGTCGGGACAAAAGGATCACCCCTCCACTTT. Residues: CASRDVGTKGSPLHF.

The chain has TRBV12-3 or TRBV12-4 and TRBJ1-2; the D is unclear. CDR3 length: 14 residues. Trimming shortened V by 2 bases and J by 6 bases, and 13 bases separated the two germline ends. The CDR3: CASSLRGPRNGYTF. The CDR3 DNA sequence: TGTGCCAGCAGTTTACGCGGGCCCAGGAATGGCTACACCTTC.